One sample yielded the 6 T cell receptor beta chains listed below, sequenced in a study of CD8+CD57+ T cells in acquired aplastic anemia. TCR beta VDJ and CDR3 profiling used genomic DNA as template. In TCRdb, the reads were re-called with MiXCR into one record per CDR3 protein. The repertoire consists of 100,000 to 150,000 distinct CDR3 sequences, with around 48% occurring once and the leading ten covering 2% to 3%. The sample taken for sequencing was sorted CD4+, CD8+, or CD8+CD57+ T cells (not recorded which) from PBMCs. Source of these receptors: a human donor in good health, serving as a control.

To note about this clonotype: It may be a read error: a sequence one base away is much more abundant. The chain combines TRBV10-3 with TRBJ1-5; 7 nucleotides match TRBD1. With 6 bases clipped from V and 0 bases from J, the junction kept 2 bases outside the gene matches. The CDR3 sequence is 14 residues long. The germline gives CDR1 ENHRY, CDR2 SYGVKD. CDR3: CAIRGTDSNQPQHF. The DNA of the CDR3 is TGTGCCATCAGGGGGACAGATAGCAATCAGCCCCAGCATTTT.

This clonotype was observed many times. The genes are TRBV6-1 and TRBJ1-2; maybe TRBD1 (6 bases). Trimming removed 5 bases at V and 2 bases at J, with 9 bases between. Germline lookup yields CDR1 MNHNS and CDR2 SASEGT. CDR3 length: 13 amino acids. CDR3 protein: CASSRDRNYGYTF. The CDR3 DNA reads TGTGCCAGCAGTCGCGACAGGAACTATGGCTACACCTTC.

The table lists this clonotype with many counts. The chain recombines TRBV20-1 with TRBJ2-1, with D perhaps TRBD2 (5 bases). Between the trimmed V and J ends, which lost 0 bases and 10 bases, there was a span of 13 bases. The CDR3 is 13 amino acids. Germline lookup yields CDR1 DFQATT and CDR2 SNEGSKA (reference sequence). CDR3: CSAREWRTSEQFF. CDR3 sequence (DNA): TGCAGTGCTAGAGAGTGGCGGACTTCAGAGCAGTTCTTC.

This clonotype was seen repeatedly, ten times or more. The chain recombines TRBV12-3 or TRBV12-4 with TRBJ2-2; no clear D. The CDR3 loop spans 15 amino acids. Trimming stripped 6 bases from V and 5 bases from J, with 16 bases between. CDR3 loop: CASREASRLTGELFF. The CDR3 region has the DNA TGTGCCAGCAGAGAAGCCTCCCGGCTGACCGGGGAGCTGTTTTTT.

Many counts were recorded for this clonotype. The chain is built from TRBV14 and TRBJ1-6; D perhaps matches TRBD1 (5 bases). The V and J ends lost 4 bases and 7 bases respectively, with 11 bases between them. Germline V CDR1 and CDR2: SGHDN, FVKESK. The length of the CDR3 is 14 residues. The CDR3 here is CASSPFRENSPLHF. The CDR3 DNA reads as TGTGCCAGCAGCCCGTTCAGGGAAAATTCACCCCTCCACTTT.

This clonotype was observed many times. This chain joins TRBV7-2 and TRBJ2-3; D remains ambiguous. The CDR3 spans 14 residues. V was clipped by 1 base and J by 1 base, with 6 bases between them. Germline V gives CDR1 SGHTA, CDR2 FQGNSA. Here the CDR3 reads CASSLGLRTDTQYF. As DNA, the CDR3 is TGTGCCAGCAGCTTAGGGCTGCGCACAGATACGCAGTATTTT.